This T cell receptor (beta chain) originates from a study of cytomegalovirus exposure and HLA in healthy donors. As for the study in general: An earlier analysis identified 100 million to 130 million unique TCR beta sequences in about 190 million T cells.

The study ran its PCR with 60 Vbeta and 13 Jbeta primers. Original analysis: As a later analysis found, there were 70 million to 80 million unique TCR beta chains, of which some 10 million were shared. Only in-frame clones appear in the TCRdb table, and some are missing; sequencing was by immunoSEQ multiplex PCR. V and J calls and clone size follow that table, whereas D and trimming were derived from the DNA. The sample carries 150,000 to 200,000 clones, 75% to 80% recorded once. Comments on this clone: Its target is unknown.

Germline values: CDR1 MNHNS, CDR2 SASEGT. This CDR3 contains 14 residues. Trimming shortened V by 4 bases and J by 5 bases, and 9 bases separated the two germline ends. Study findings and constraints: Data from an earlier analysis indicated that most TCR beta V segments were productive either about 87% or about 30% of the time.

V usage is TRBV6-1 and J usage is TRBJ1-6; D remains unclear. This receptor was identified in a man aged 35-49 years in good health and CMV-seropositive. The source material was PBMCs. The CDR3 nucleotides read TGTGCCAGCAGTGCCCGGGATAATAATTCACCCCTCCACTTT. As protein: CASSARDNNSPLHF.